Listed below are T cell receptor beta chains from one sample, sequenced in a study of shared clonotypes between healthy human individuals. Profiled with immunoSEQ multiplex PCR; TCRdb holds only in-frame clones, not every one. The data show fewer than 1.8 million clones, around 98.5% seen once. The specimen sequenced was naive CD4+ T cells sorted from blood. Receptors originate from a man between 25 and 39 years old in good health. The CDR3 runs from the conserved cysteine through the conserved F or W. Fields, in order: J gene, V gene, D gene, CDR3 DNA, CDR3 protein. D genes are given only for firm matches.

>TRBJ2-1|TRBV5-1|-
TGCGCCAGCAGCTTGGCGGCGGGTACGTCCTACAATGAGCAGTTCTTC
CASSLAAGTSYNEQFF
>TRBJ2-7|TRBV7-3|TRBD1
TGTGCCAGCAGCTTAGGGACAGGGGGTGAGGAGCAGTACTTC
CASSLGTGGEEQYF
>TRBJ2-1|TRBV5-4|TRBD2
TGTGCCAGCAGCTTGCCTAGCGGGAGCAGGAGACTATACAATGAGCAGTTCTTC
CASSLPSGSRRLYNEQFF
>TRBJ2-3|TRBV11-2|-
TGTGCCAGCAGCTTAGGACAGTTGGGCACAGATACGCAGTATTTT
CASSLGQLGTDTQYF
>TRBJ2-5|TRBV28|-
TGTGCCAGCAGTTTAAGTCCGTCGGGGACCCAGTACTTC
CASSLSPSGTQYF
>TRBJ1-5|TRBV6-1|TRBD1
TGTGCCAGCAGTGCGAACAGGGGTAATCAGCCCCAGCATTTT
CASSANRGNQPQHF
>TRBJ2-3|TRBV5-1|-
TGCGCCAGCAGCTTGGTGGGCCCCCGGTCTGGCACAGATACGCAGTATTTT
CASSLVGPRSGTDTQYF
>TRBJ2-7|TRBV5-6|TRBD1
TGTGCCAGCAGCCAAGACAGGGGGCTTTACGAGCAGTACTTC
CASSQDRGLYEQYF
>TRBJ2-3|TRBV18|-
TGTGCCAGCTCACCCCTCCTCAAGGCTACAGATACGCAGTATTTT
CASSPLLKATDTQYF
>TRBJ2-1|TRBV7-6|-
TGTGCCAGCAGCCCCGAAAGATGGTGGGAGAGGGAAGATGAGCAGTTCTTC
CASSPERWWEREDEQFF
>TRBJ1-1|TRBV6-1|-
TGTGCCAGCACCTCGTGGACGATGAACACTGAAGCTTTCTTT
CASTSWTMNTEAFF
>TRBJ2-7|TRBV7-9|TRBD1
TGTGCCAGCAGCTTAAGAGCGGGGACAGGGTCCGCCTACGAGCAGTACTTC
CASSLRAGTGSAYEQYF
>TRBJ2-6|TRBV27|TRBD1
TGTGCCAGCAGACGACAGGGCTCTGGGGCCAACGTCCTGACTTTC
CASRRQGSGANVLTF
>TRBJ2-1|TRBV5-6|-
TGTGCCAGCAGCCCCGGACTGTTGAGGGATGAGCAGTTCTTC
CASSPGLLRDEQFF
>TRBJ2-1|TRBV18|TRBD2
TGTGCCAGCTCATCGCGGACTAGCGGGCCGGATCGGAATGAGCAGTTCTTC
CASSSRTSGPDRNEQFF
>TRBJ2-1|TRBV9|TRBD2
TGTGCCAGCAGCCCGGGACTACGTACCTACAATGAGCAGTTCTTC
CASSPGLRTYNEQFF
>TRBJ1-4|TRBV14|-
TGTGCCAGCAGCCCCAGGCGTCGGTCTAATGAAAAACTGTTTTTT
CASSPRRRSNEKLFF
>TRBJ2-3|TRBV7-2|-
TGTGCCAGCAGCGTAAGCACAGATACGCAGTATTTT
CASSVSTDTQYF
>TRBJ2-2|TRBV9|TRBD2
TGTGCCAGCAGCGTAGGCGGACTAGCGTTCGCGAACACCGGGGAGCTGTTTTTT
CASSVGGLAFANTGELFF
>TRBJ2-3|TRBV6-4|-
TGTGCCAGCAGTGACCAAGGGGCCGGCACGCAGTATTTT
CASSDQGAGTQYF
>TRBJ2-7|TRBV11-2|-
TGTGCCAGCAGCTTAGGTATTGCCGGCTACGAGCAGTACTTC
CASSLGIAGYEQYF
>TRBJ2-1|TRBV9|TRBD2
TGTGCCAGCAGCGTAGGGGCGGGAGGCTTGGAGTTCTTC
CASSVGAGGLEFF
>TRBJ2-1|TRBV5-1|-
TGCGCCAGCAGCTTGGGACGAACCCTAGATGAGCAGTTCTTC
CASSLGRTLDEQFF
>TRBJ2-7|TRBV7-6|TRBD2
TGTGCCAGCAGCCCCGGGACTAGCGGGAGCTTCCACGAGCAGTACTTC
CASSPGTSGSFHEQYF
>TRBJ2-7|TRBV11-2|-
TGTGCCAGCAGTCCTGATCCCGTGCCCAATTACGAGCAGTACTTC
CASSPDPVPNYEQYF
>TRBJ2-7|TRBV25-1|TRBD2
TGTGCCAGCAGTGAAACTAGCGGGAGGGCCTTGTACGAGCAGTACTTC
CASSETSGRALYEQYF
>TRBJ2-5|TRBV9|TRBD1
TGTGCCAGCAGCCCGACCCAGGGGGCCTGGGAGACCCAGTACTTC
CASSPTQGAWETQYF
>TRBJ2-1|TRBV2|TRBD2
TGTGCCAGCAGTCCCCGGACTAGCGGTTACAATGAGCAGTTCTTC
CASSPRTSGYNEQFF
>TRBJ2-3|TRBV20-1|-
TGCAGTGCTGGAAACACAGATACGCAGTATTTT
CSAGNTDTQYF